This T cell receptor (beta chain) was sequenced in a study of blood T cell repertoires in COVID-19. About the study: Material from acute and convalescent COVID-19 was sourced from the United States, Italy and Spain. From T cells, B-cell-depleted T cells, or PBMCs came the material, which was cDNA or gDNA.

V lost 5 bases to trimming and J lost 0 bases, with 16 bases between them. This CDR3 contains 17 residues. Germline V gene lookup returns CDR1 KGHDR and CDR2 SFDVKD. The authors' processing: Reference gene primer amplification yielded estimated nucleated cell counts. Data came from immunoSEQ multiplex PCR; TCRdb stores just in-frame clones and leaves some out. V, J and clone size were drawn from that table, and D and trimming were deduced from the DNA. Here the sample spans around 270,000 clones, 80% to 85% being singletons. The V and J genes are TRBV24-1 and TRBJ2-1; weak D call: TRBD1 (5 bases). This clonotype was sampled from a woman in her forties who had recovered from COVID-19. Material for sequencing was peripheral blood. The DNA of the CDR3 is TGTGCCACCAGTGCGGACACCTGGTACAGCTCCTACAATGAGCAGTTCTTC. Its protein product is CATSADTWYSSYNEQFF.